The rows below give T cell receptor beta chains drawn from one sample of a study of T cell repertoires in cytomegalovirus infection. TCRdb independently ran MiXCR on the reads; one entry per CDR3 protein. This sample carries about 830,000 distinct CDR3 sequences, approximately 30% of them seen once, and the ten largest clones take around 11%. Their recognized antigens are unknown. The sample was cultured CD8+ T cells from PBMCs, taken from culture after CMV antigen stimulation. These receptors all come from a human donor in good health (CMV status not recorded). Some clones in this sample may be carry-over from other donors' samples. Both conserved end residues are part of each CDR3. The D gene is left open where the match is weak. Clone size is stated in some rows and not others, as once, few, many or a class when expanded.

J gene	clone size	V gene	D gene	CDR3 protein	CDR3 DNA
TRBJ2-2	few	TRBV6-1	TRBD1	CASTLDRARRDGELFF	TGTGCCAGCACCCTGGACAGGGCGCGCCGGGACGGGGAGCTGTTTTTT
TRBJ2-1	few	TRBV6-1	.	CASKGPLGEQFF	TGTGCCAGCAAAGGGCCCCTGGGTGAGCAGTTCTTC
TRBJ1-1	.	TRBV12-3/TRBV12-4	.	CASSLAGPPEAFF	TGTGCCAGCAGTTTAGCAGGGCCCCCTGAAGCTTTCTTT
TRBJ1-3	.	TRBV6-6	.	CASSYYVQGPGNTIYF	TGTGCCAGCAGTTACTATGTACAGGGCCCTGGAAACACCATATATTTT
TRBJ1-6	few	TRBV7-6	.	CASSLGQFSYNSPLHF	TGTGCCAGCAGCTTAGGCCAGTTCTCCTATAATTCACCCCTCCACTTT
TRBJ2-3	.	TRBV4-3	.	CASSQDVAGAGDTQYF	TGCGCCAGCAGCCAAGATGTGGCGGGGGCTGGGGATACGCAGTATTTT
TRBJ2-2	.	TRBV7-4	.	CASTSETGELFF	TGTGCCAGCACCTCCGAGACCGGGGAGCTGTTTTTT
TRBJ1-1	few	TRBV12-3/TRBV12-4	.	CASNPTRGRNTEAFF	TGTGCCAGCAATCCCACGAGGGGCCGGAACACTGAAGCTTTCTTT
TRBJ2-3	few	TRBV5-5	TRBD2	CASSLDGLAVTDTQYF	TGTGCCAGCAGCTTGGATGGACTAGCGGTCACAGATACGCAGTATTTT
TRBJ1-1	few	TRBV28	.	CASTQLGASTEAFF	TGTGCCAGCACCCAACTGGGGGCTAGCACTGAAGCTTTCTTT
TRBJ1-2	.	TRBV2	TRBD1	CASSPSPGTEALYGYTF	TGTGCCAGCAGTCCCTCCCCGGGGACAGAAGCTCTCTATGGCTACACCTTC
TRBJ1-1	few	TRBV19	.	CASSIPTDLNTEAFF	TGTGCCAGTAGTATCCCGACAGACCTGAACACTGAAGCTTTCTTT
TRBJ2-1	.	TRBV12-3/TRBV12-4	TRBD2	CASSPRTSGPYNERFF	TGTGCCAGCAGTCCGCGGACTAGCGGTCCCTACAATGAGCGGTTCTTC
TRBJ2-5	.	TRBV7-9	.	CASSPPDSDETQYF	TGTGCCAGCAGCCCCCCCGACAGTGACGAGACCCAGTACTTC
TRBJ2-2	once	TRBV28	.	CAGSRDSYTGELFF	TGTGCCGGCTCCCGGGACTCCTACACCGGGGAGCTGTTTTTT
TRBJ2-2	.	TRBV4-1	.	CASSQGQALTGELFF	TGTGCCAGCAGCCAAGGCCAGGCACTCACCGGGGAGCTGTTTTTT
TRBJ2-3	.	TRBV4-1	.	CASSPRLGAGTQYF	TGCGCCAGCAGCCCTAGGTTGGGGGCGGGTACGCAGTATTTT
TRBJ2-5	.	TRBV24-1	.	CATGDSPGETQYF	TGTGCCACGGGAGACAGTCCGGGAGAGACCCAGTACTTC
TRBJ2-3	few	TRBV5-1	.	CASSVASYTDTQYF	TGCGCCAGCAGCGTAGCTAGCTACACAGATACGCAGTATTTT
TRBJ2-1	many	TRBV12-3/TRBV12-4	.	CASSLVGAEQFF	TGTGCCAGCAGTTTAGTGGGGGCTGAGCAGTTCTTC
TRBJ1-5	few	TRBV7-8	TRBD1	CASSSRGQAMQPQHF	TGTGCCAGCAGCTCGAGAGGACAGGCGATGCAGCCCCAGCATTTT
TRBJ1-2	many	TRBV7-2	.	CASSPPSKNYGYTF	TGTGCCAGCAGCCCGCCGTCAAAGAACTATGGCTACACCTTC
TRBJ1-6	.	TRBV2	.	CASEWVYNSPLHF	TGTGCCAGCGAGTGGGTCTATAATTCACCCCTCCACTTT
TRBJ2-7	many	TRBV11-2	.	CASSLSSRVHEQYF	TGTGCCAGCAGCTTAAGTAGTAGGGTCCACGAGCAGTACTTC
TRBJ2-3	few	TRBV13	.	CASSLVVQRVIDDTQYF	TGTGCCAGCAGCTTAGTAGTCCAGCGGGTAATTGATGATACGCAGTATTTT
TRBJ2-4	many	TRBV7-2	.	CASSLLGGNIQYF	TGTGCCAGCAGCCTTCTCGGGGGAAACATTCAGTACTTC
TRBJ2-2	once	TRBV27	.	CVSSAPASGSGELFF	TGTGTCAGCAGTGCCCCGGCCTCGGGCTCCGGGGAGCTGTTTTTT
TRBJ2-1	.	TRBV7-6	TRBD1	CASSSGTGTHLEERFF	TGTGCCAGCAGCTCCGGGACAGGTACCCACCTTGAGGAGCGGTTCTTC
TRBJ1-1	.	TRBV20-1	TRBD1	CSATRRGGIKTYTEAFF	TGCAGTGCTACCCGAAGAGGGGGCATAAAGACGTACACTGAAGCTTTCTTT
TRBJ1-2	.	TRBV5-1	TRBD1	CASSTGQGLTNYGYTF	TGCGCCAGCAGCACCGGACAGGGATTGACTAACTATGGCTACACCTTC
TRBJ2-3	.	TRBV4-1	.	CASSQGGLTDTQYF	TGCGCCAGCAGCCAAGGGGGACTCACAGATACGCAGTATTTT
TRBJ1-2	.	TRBV9	TRBD1	CASSVETGGSGYGYTF	TGTGCCAGCAGCGTAGAAACAGGGGGCTCGGGCTATGGCTACACCTTC
TRBJ2-7	many	TRBV7-2	.	CASSLPEGRDYEQYF	TGTGCCAGCAGCTTGCCAGAGGGGCGAGACTACGAGCAGTACTTC
TRBJ2-1	.	TRBV6-5	TRBD2	CASSPQMRLAGVNEQFF	TGTGCCAGCAGTCCCCAGATGAGACTAGCGGGGGTGAATGAGCAGTTCTTC
TRBJ2-1	.	TRBV27	.	CASSLHSEGSYNEQFF	TGTGCCAGCAGTTTACACTCCGAAGGCTCCTACAATGAGCAGTTCTTC
TRBJ2-3	.	TRBV9	.	CASSVVKRTDTQYF	TGTGCCAGCAGCGTAGTAAAGCGCACAGATACGCAGTATTTT
TRBJ1-2	few	TRBV7-9	TRBD1	CASSLVEPGTGYGYTF	TGTGCCAGCAGCTTAGTGGAGCCCGGGACAGGGTATGGCTACACCTTC
TRBJ2-1	few	TRBV27	TRBD1	CASTPSGTGGNEQFF	TGTGCCAGCACCCCCTCGGGGACAGGGGGCAATGAGCAGTTCTTC
TRBJ2-1	.	TRBV4-1	.	CASSQGSPQSQFF	TGCGCCAGCAGCCAGGGGTCGCCTCAGAGTCAGTTCTTC
TRBJ1-1	few	TRBV6-5	.	CASSAGHFDTEAFF	TGTGCCAGCAGCGCAGGACACTTTGACACTGAAGCTTTCTTT
TRBJ1-2	.	TRBV19	.	CASSIDLSIPYGYTF	TGTGCCAGTAGTATTGATCTGTCAATCCCTTATGGCTACACCTTC
TRBJ2-5	.	TRBV6-1	.	CASSEMIGQETQYF	TGTGCCAGCAGTGAGATGATCGGTCAAGAGACCCAGTACTTC
TRBJ2-5	.	TRBV7-7	.	CASSHTVQETQYF	TGTGCTAGCAGCCACACAGTTCAAGAGACCCAGTACTTC
TRBJ2-1	few	TRBV27	.	CASSSPRREQFF	TGTGCCAGCAGTTCCCCCAGGAGAGAGCAGTTCTTC
TRBJ2-1	.	TRBV9	TRBD2	CASSLGLAGAVAGEQFF	TGTGCCAGCAGCTTAGGACTAGCGGGGGCTGTCGCCGGTGAGCAGTTCTTC
TRBJ2-3	.	TRBV7-2	.	CASSLGSRDLRRQYF	TGTGCCAGCAGCTTAGGGTCCCGGGACCTTCGCCGCCAGTATTTT
TRBJ1-5	many	TRBV27	.	CASSLQGPNQPQHF	TGTGCCAGCAGTTTACAGGGCCCAAATCAGCCCCAGCATTTT
TRBJ2-5	once	TRBV6-1	TRBD2	CASKERGLEETQYF	TGTGCCAGCAAAGAGAGGGGACTAGAAGAGACCCAGTACTTC
TRBJ2-1	.	TRBV7-6	.	CASSPIYDRGRLGNNEQFF	TGTGCCAGCAGCCCCATTTATGACCGCGGTCGGCTGGGAAACAATGAGCAGTTCTTC
TRBJ1-2	few	TRBV7-6	.	CASSPGTIDGYTF	TGTGCCAGCAGCCCAGGGACAATAGATGGCTACACCTTC
TRBJ1-4	many	TRBV2	.	CASSDPTAAEKLFF	TGTGCCAGCAGTGACCCGACGGCCGCCGAAAAACTGTTTTTT
TRBJ2-5	.	TRBV5-6	.	CASIGRRQLETQYF	TGTGCCAGCATCGGGAGAAGGCAGCTAGAGACCCAGTACTTC
TRBJ2-1	few	TRBV6-5	.	CASSYSGGEIYNEQFF	TGTGCCAGCAGTTACTCGGGCGGTGAAATTTACAATGAGCAGTTCTTC
TRBJ2-5	few	TRBV6-6	TRBD1	CASSYILQGKTQYF	TGTGCCAGCAGTTACATCCTACAGGGGAAGACCCAGTACTTC
TRBJ1-5	.	TRBV27	TRBD1	CASRPGQSGQPQHF	TGTGCCAGCAGGCCGGGACAGAGCGGCCAGCCCCAGCATTTT